The entry that follows covers one TCR beta chain sequence. Its binding antigen is unknown. There are no base qualities to consult, and no much larger clone falls within one base. The germline V gene (reference sequence) yields MNHEY for CDR1 and SMNVEV for CDR2. The CDR3 contains 14 residues, cysteine and phenylalanine counted. Just CDR3 DNA is preserved here, 42 bases in frame from base 1. V is cut by 8 bases and J by 1 base, and the space between the germline ends is 13 bases. The data are from a study of cytomegalovirus exposure and HLA in healthy donors (dated by TCRdb to between 2016 and 2019). About the full investigation: An earlier analysis of approximately 550 of the donors reported 250 to 350 Gb of sequence data and roughly 100 million unique TCR beta sequences from 150 million to 200 million T cells. An early release covering approximately 600 HLA-typed donors comprised approximately 290 gigabases of sequencing data and roughly 85 million unique TCR sequences. Of the approximately 400 genotyped donors, 81% were placed in the genetic ancestry cluster associated with self-reported Caucasian donors. The aim of the study was to test whether cataloging public T cell receptors could identify signatures of past pathogen exposure. Using immunosequencing, the study profiled T cell repertoires from 500 to 800 subjects and related those repertoires to cytomegalovirus serostatus. In addition to the first cohort of roughly 700 subjects, a separate validation cohort of about 120 different subjects was used. High-throughput TCR immunosequencing, statistical association of individual TCRs with disease status, and machine learning were combined to predict cytomegalovirus infection status. A later analysis re-examined previously published TCR beta repertoires from roughly 720 donors and added high-resolution HLA genotyping to investigate patterns of TCR occurrence. In the later analysis, no new phenotypic data were used to find candidate immune exposures; instead, reliance was placed on TCR beta sequences and their occurrence across donors. An earlier analysis of fewer than 700 of the donors applied high-throughput TCR beta sequencing to assess whether each TCR beta V gene segment acted as functional or pseudogenic. Donor age, sex, ethnicity and CMV serostatus were compiled together with the repertoire data. Genome-wide SNP genotypes for about 65% of the roughly 670 donors were used in a later genetic analysis, which treated that subset as a discovery cohort. All discovery cohort repertoires had been generated on a single sequencing platform. Both class I and class II loci were covered by HLA typing, at four-digit resolution. Typing coverage differed by locus: A, B, C, DRB1 and DQB1 were typed in about 629-640 donors, DQA1 in around 500, DPA1 in some 610, and DPB1 in just under 480. Because of strong linkage in the cohort, roughly five DR-DQ haplotypes were treated as single units for association and clustering. Among some 400 genotyped donors of the cohort, an average of approximately 220,000 unique TCR beta nucleotide sequences was sequenced per donor, of which approximately 18% were non-productive.

Here is what the overall study found, with its caveats: A further reported finding was that TCR beta sequences accurately predicted the HLA-A and HLA-B alleles for most subjects in the first cohort. The cohort was sequenced for TCR beta chains only, and without alpha or paired-chain data the features that could be detected were limited. Across donors, most TCR sequences were observed very rarely, whereas some public TCRs were present in many individuals. According to a later analysis, TCR association rates differed among HLA loci, with DRB1 alleles showing the most associated TCRs and HLA-C alleles showing the fewest. Linkage disequilibrium might explain the correlated functional status among segregating V segments, but an unknown experimental factor could not be ruled out. According to a later analysis, most CMV-associated TCR beta chains appeared to be HLA-restricted, and the HLA associations seemed to be driven largely by CMV exposure. A cluster of highly shared sequence variants was judged likely to represent a technical artifact of the sequencing pipeline. A later analysis found that HLA-associated TCR beta chains were more clonally expanded and had lower generation probabilities than equally common non-associated chains. V-gene and J-gene trimming of TCR beta chains was associated with a missense DCLRE1C variant in a later genetic analysis, and the association was replicated in an independent cohort. When HLA alleles, especially DR and DQ, strongly co-occurred, attributing TCR associations to individual alleles was difficult. A later analysis reported that several top co-occurrence clusters appeared linked to parvovirus B19, influenza, CMV and Epstein-Barr virus. It was suggested by the authors that the approach could potentially be generalized to other disease states and immunological phenotypes. A few of the identified cytomegalovirus-associated TCR beta chains were confirmed in vitro to be specific for cytomegalovirus antigens. Compared with the roughly 710-donor mean, donors in an Asian-associated ancestry cluster had fewer N-insertions in productive TCRs, according to a later genetic analysis. An earlier analysis of some 560 of the donors showed that most TCR beta V segments appeared in productive rearrangements either about 87% or about 30% of the time, which broadly matched IMGT annotations. The earlier analysis of some 540 of the donors excluded approximately 15 rarely observed V segments, including chromosome 9 orphons, because counts were too low. Roughly uniform sequencing depth across donors was assumed in presence/absence analyses, although this assumption may not hold. Because HLA typing was missing for some donors at each locus, association tests included only the typed subset. Some IMGT-functional V segments, including TRBV6-2 and TRBV6-3, could not be distinguished by the 87-base-pair reads and were therefore excluded. At a false discovery rate of 0.05, a later analysis linked under 20,000 TCR beta sequences to specific HLA alleles. Immune exposure information for the cohort was limited to CMV serostatus. The classifier was reported to diagnose cytomegalovirus status with high specificity and sensitivity in both the original and validation cohorts. The study listed 164 TCR beta chains as associated with cytomegalovirus.

In total, approximately 700 healthy bone marrow donors made up the cohort. At the time of sampling, every cohort member was nominally healthy, though immune exposures that went unrecorded were likely present. The donor tested CMV seronegative, placing the donor among the approximately 360 seronegative members of the cohort. Every donor gave a peripheral blood sample, and the peripheral blood mononuclear cells from that sample were used for TCR beta sequencing. Genomic DNA was extracted from the blood cell samples with the Qiagen DNeasy Blood Extraction Kit. Libraries were built with the immunoSEQ multiplex PCR assay. For the multiplex PCR, a mixture combining 60 forward primers for TCR Vbeta segments and 13 reverse primers for TCR Jbeta segments was used. The CDR3 region of rearranged TCR beta genes was amplified from genomic DNA with a multiplex PCR assay. The amplified TCR beta libraries were sequenced on the Illumina HiSeq System as 87-base-pair reads. In the paper's pipeline: Across the 600 to 700 repertoires, a later analysis counted roughly 84 million unique TCR beta chains, 9.5 million to 12 million of which were shared by at least two donors. Raw reads were error-corrected and collapsed into unique sequences with a nearest-neighbor algorithm that merged closely related sequences to remove PCR and sequencing errors. V, D and J gene segments were assigned by aligning CDR3 sequences to IMGT reference sequences. For a sequence to be retained, a match of at least six nucleotides to both a V gene segment and a J gene segment was required. Rearrangements were called productive when the CDR3 lacked stop codons and stayed in frame with V and J; all others were non-productive. CDR3 was defined by IMGT convention, running from the second conserved V-encoded cysteine to the conserved J-encoded phenylalanine. The earlier analysis of about 620 of the donors excluded sequences that lacked an unambiguous match to a single V gene segment. In an earlier analysis of about 590 of the donors, a V segment was called functional when productive rearrangements were above 56.7%, and segregating when the standard deviation between donors exceeded 5%. A statistical classification framework was built to diagnose cytomegalovirus status from the catalog of TCR beta chain sequences. In a later analysis, TCR nucleotide sequences were compared against IMGT/GENE-DB human TR gene sequences so that V and J genes could be assigned. The TCRdist pipeline was used in a later analysis to assign CDR3 sequences and most-parsimonious VDJ recombination scenarios. In a later analysis, each TCR beta chain was defined by its CDR3 amino acid sequence together with its V-gene family, and reads without a unique V-gene family were excluded. In a later analysis, approximately 640 highly shared, low-generation-probability nucleotide sequences were removed to address suspected cross-contamination and a sequencing artifact. In a later analysis, a clonal expansion index was calculated for each public chain from normalized within-repertoire ranks of inferred template counts. In a later analysis, generation probabilities were computed with a VDJ recombination model fitted to out-of-frame rearrangements, and the resulting probabilities were checked against IGoR. In a later analysis, hypergeometric tests were used to score TCR-TCR, TCR-HLA and TCR-CMV co-occurrence, with a repertoire-size bias correction applied to TCR pairs. A later analysis estimated false discovery rates by permuting HLA or CMV assignments 20 times. In a later analysis, co-occurring TCRs were grouped using DBSCAN, with TCRdist sequence similarity added in when clustering inside HLA-allele-positive subsets. Repertoires with fewer than 30,000 or more than 120,000 public chains were left out of co-occurrence clustering, as were about five repertoires with anomalous nucleotide sharing. TCRdb mirrors the immuneACCESS table, restricted to in-frame sequences. Some clones are absent from its copies; in checked studies, under half trace to an unresolved V gene, and the reason for the others is unknown. V, J and clone size reflect that table, while D and trimming were determined from the DNA. The sample records fewer than 150,000 clones, 60% to 85% of which are singletons. The top ten clonotypes cover 2.8% of the sample.

The sequence was collected from a male donor in good health and CMV-seronegative. The material sequenced was PBMCs. This chain is built from TRBV27 and TRBJ2-3; TRBD2 is a possible D gene, resting on 6 matching bases. The DNA sequence reads TGTGCCAGCCGTGTTGAGCGGGGCACAGATACGCAGTATTTT. This codes for CASRVERGTDTQYF.